This entry concerns a single T cell receptor (beta chain). Germline CDR1 is SQVTM and CDR2 is ANQGSEA. Trimming took 5 bases from V and 4 from J; bases not matched to a gene: 8. This CDR3 has 14 residues. Sequenced by immunoSEQ multiplex PCR; TCRdb stores in-frame clones only, minus some. The top ten clones hold more than 5.5% of a sample with roughly 230,000 clones, around 80% of them seen once. This specimen comes from a study of blood T cell repertoires in COVID-19. Study-wide background: Samples taken during acute and convalescent COVID-19 were collected in the United States, Italy and Spain.

The receptor's source is a human donor in a cohort sampled during active COVID-19. The rearrangement joins TRBV29-1 to TRBJ1-2; 9 bases match TRBD1. The sequenced sample was peripheral blood. In DNA, the CDR3 is TGCAGCGTTACCGGGACAGGGCCTCGCTATGGCTACACCTTC. Its translation is CSVTGTGPRYGYTF.